The present entry profiles one TCR beta chain with its context. This entry comes from a study of blood T cell repertoires in COVID-19. Study at large: T cells, B-cell-depleted T cells, or PBMCs supplied cDNA or gDNA.

Generated by immunoSEQ multiplex PCR, the TCRdb table keeps only in-frame clones and is missing some. The sample holds about 210,000 clones, approximately 78% seen once. The CDR3 contains 15 residues. Germline V gives CDR1 GTSNPN, CDR2 SVGIG (reference sequence). Trimming pared 3 bases from V and 0 bases from J, leaving 9 bases between. V gene TRBV30 combines with J gene TRBJ1-6, with D hard to call. Sequenced material: peripheral blood. This TCR was recovered from a woman aged 70-85 years with COVID-19, enrolled during active disease. DNA of the CDR3: TGTGCCTGGAGCCAGATAAGCTCCTATAATTCACCCCTCCACTTT. Its translation is CAWSQISSYNSPLHF.